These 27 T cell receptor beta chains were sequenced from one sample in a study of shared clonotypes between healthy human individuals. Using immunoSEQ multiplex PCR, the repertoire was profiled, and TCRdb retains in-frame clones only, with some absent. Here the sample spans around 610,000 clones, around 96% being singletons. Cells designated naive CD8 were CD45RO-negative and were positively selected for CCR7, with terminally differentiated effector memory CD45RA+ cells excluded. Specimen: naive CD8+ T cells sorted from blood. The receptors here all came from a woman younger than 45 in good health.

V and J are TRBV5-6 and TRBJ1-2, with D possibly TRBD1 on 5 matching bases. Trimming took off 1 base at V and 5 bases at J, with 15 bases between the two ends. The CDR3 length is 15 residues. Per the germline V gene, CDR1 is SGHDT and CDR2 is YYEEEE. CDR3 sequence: CASSLNGGHEYGYTF. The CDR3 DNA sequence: TGTGCCAGCAGCTTGAACGGGGGTCATGAATATGGCTACACCTTC.

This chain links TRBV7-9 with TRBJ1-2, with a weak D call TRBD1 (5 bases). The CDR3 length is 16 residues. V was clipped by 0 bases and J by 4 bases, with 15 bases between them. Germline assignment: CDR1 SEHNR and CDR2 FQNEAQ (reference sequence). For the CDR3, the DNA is TGTGCCAGCAGCTTAGCCGGGACCGAAGTGCTCTATGGCTACACCTTC. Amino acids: CASSLAGTEVLYGYTF.

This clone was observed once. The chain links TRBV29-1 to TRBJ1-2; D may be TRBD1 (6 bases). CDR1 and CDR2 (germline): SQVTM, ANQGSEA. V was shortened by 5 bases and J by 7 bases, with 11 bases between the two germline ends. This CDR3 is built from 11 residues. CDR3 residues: CSVSGAGGYTF. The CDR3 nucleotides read TGCAGCGTTTCGGGGGCGGGTGGCTACACCTTC. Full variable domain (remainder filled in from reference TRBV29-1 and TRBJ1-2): SAVISQKPSRDICQRGTSLTIQCQVDSQVTMMFWYRQQPGQSLTLIATANQGSEATYESGFVIDKFPISRPNLTFSTLTVSNMSPEDSSIYLCSVSGAGGYTFGSGTRLTVV.

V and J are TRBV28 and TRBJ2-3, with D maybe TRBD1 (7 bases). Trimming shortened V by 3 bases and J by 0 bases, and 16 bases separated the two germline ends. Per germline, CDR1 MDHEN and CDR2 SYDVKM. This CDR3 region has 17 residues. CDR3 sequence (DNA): TGTGCCAGCAGTTTTGCTCCGGAGGGGGCTAGCACAGATACGCAGTATTTT. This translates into CASSFAPEGASTDTQYF.

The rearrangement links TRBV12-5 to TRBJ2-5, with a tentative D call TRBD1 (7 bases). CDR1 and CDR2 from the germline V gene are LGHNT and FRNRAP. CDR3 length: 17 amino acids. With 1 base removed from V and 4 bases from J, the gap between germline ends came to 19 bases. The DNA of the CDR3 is TGTGCTAGTGGTTTGGATGCAGGGGGGCTGAGTAGAGAGACCCAGTACTTC. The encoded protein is CASGLDAGGLSRETQYF.

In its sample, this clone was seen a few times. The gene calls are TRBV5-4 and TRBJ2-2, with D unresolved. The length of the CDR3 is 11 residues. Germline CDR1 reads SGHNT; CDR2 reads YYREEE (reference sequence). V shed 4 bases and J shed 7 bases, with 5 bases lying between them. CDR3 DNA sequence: TGTGCCAGCAGCATCTTCGGGGAGCTGTTTTTT. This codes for CASSIFGELFF.

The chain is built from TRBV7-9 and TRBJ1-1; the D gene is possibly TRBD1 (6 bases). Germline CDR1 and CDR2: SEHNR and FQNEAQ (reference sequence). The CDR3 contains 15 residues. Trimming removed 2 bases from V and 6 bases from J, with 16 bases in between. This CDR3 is CASSLPGAGAAEAFF. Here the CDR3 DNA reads TGTGCCAGCAGCTTACCCGGGGCGGGGGCGGCTGAAGCTTTCTTT.

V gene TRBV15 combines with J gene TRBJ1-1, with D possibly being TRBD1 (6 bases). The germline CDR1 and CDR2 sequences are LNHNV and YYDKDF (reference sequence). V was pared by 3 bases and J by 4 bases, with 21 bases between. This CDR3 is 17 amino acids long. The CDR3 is CATSRASWGARGTEAFF. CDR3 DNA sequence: TGTGCCACCAGCAGGGCCTCGTGGGGGGCGAGAGGCACTGAAGCTTTCTTT.

For the CDR3, the DNA is TGTGCCAGCAGTTACGACAACGTTGAAGCTTTCTTT. It codes for CASSYDNVEAFF. The rearrangement joins TRBV6-6 to TRBJ1-1; the D is unclear. Looked up from germline, CDR1 is MNHNY and CDR2 is SVGAGI (reference sequence). V was shortened by 2 bases and J by 7 bases, with 8 bases between the two germline ends. The CDR3 totals 12 residues.

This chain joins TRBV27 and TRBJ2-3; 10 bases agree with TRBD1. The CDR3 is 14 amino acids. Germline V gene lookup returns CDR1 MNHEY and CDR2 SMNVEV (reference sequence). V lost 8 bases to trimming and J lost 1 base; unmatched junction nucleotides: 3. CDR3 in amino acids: CASYGQGGTDTQYF. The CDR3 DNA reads TGTGCCAGCTATGGACAGGGGGGCACAGATACGCAGTATTTT.

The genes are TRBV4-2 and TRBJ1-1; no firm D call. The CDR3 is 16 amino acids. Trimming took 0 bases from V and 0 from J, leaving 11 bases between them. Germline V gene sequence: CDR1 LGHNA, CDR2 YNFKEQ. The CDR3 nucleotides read TGTGCCAGCAGCCAAGATCTAGGGCAAATGAACACTGAAGCTTTCTTT. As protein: CASSQDLGQMNTEAFF.

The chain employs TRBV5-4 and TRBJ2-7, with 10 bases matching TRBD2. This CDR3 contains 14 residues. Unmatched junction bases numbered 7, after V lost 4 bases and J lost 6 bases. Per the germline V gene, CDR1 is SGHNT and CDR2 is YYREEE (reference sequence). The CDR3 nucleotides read TGTGCCAGCAGCCCGGGACTAGCGAAAAGCGAGCAGTACTTC. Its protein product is CASSPGLAKSEQYF.

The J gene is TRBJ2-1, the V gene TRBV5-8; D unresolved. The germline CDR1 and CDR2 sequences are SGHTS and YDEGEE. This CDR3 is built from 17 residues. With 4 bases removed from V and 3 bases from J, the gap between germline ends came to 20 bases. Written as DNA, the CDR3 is TGTGCCAGCAGCGGAGCTTTAGGACGCTTGGTCTACAATGAGCAGTTCTTC. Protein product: CASSGALGRLVYNEQFF.

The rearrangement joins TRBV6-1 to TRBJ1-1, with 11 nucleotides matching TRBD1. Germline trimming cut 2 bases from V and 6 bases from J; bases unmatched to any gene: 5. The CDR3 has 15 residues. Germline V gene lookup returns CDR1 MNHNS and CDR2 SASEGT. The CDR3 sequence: CASSERDRGSAEAFF. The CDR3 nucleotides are TGTGCCAGCAGTGAAAGGGACAGGGGGTCGGCTGAAGCTTTCTTT.

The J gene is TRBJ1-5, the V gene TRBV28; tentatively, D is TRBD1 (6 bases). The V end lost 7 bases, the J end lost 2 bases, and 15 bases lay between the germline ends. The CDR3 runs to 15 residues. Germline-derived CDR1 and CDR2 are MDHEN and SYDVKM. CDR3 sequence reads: CASIPGGLGNQPQHF. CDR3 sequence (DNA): TGTGCCAGCATCCCCGGGGGGCTGGGCAATCAGCCCCAGCATTTT.

The CDR3 DNA reads TGTGCCAGCAGCCAGACTAGCGGGAGTTACGAGCAGTACTTC. Its translation is CASSQTSGSYEQYF. The chain uses TRBV7-9 and TRBJ2-7, with TRBD2 identical over 12 bases. With V trimmed by 5 bases and J by 4 bases, 3 bases remained unmatched. Germline V gene lookup returns CDR1 SEHNR and CDR2 FQNEAQ (reference sequence). There are 14 residues in the CDR3.

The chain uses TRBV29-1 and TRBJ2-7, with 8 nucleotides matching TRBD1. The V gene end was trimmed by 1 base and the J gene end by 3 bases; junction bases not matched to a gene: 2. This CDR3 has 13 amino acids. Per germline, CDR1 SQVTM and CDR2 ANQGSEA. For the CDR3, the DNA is TGCAGCGTTGAAGTTGGACAGGGCTACGAGCAGTACTTC. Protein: CSVEVGQGYEQYF.

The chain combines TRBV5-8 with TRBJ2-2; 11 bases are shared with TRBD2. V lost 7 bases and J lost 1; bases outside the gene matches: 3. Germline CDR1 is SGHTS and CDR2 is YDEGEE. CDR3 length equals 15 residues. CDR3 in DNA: TGTGCCAGCCCGACTAGCGGGAAGAACACCGGGGAGCTGTTTTTT. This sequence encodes CASPTSGKNTGELFF.

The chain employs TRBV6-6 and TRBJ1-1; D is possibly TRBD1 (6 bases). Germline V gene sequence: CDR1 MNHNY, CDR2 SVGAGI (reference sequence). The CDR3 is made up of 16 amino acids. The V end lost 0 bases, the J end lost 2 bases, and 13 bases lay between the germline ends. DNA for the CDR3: TGTGCCAGCAGTTACTCTGGACAGAGGGAAAACACTGAAGCTTTCTTT. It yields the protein CASSYSGQRENTEAFF.

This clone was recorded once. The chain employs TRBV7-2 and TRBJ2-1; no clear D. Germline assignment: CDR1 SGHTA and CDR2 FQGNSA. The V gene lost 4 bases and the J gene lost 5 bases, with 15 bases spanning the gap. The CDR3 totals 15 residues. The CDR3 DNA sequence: TGTGCCAGCAGCTCCCCCGTTACTTCGGACAATGAGCAGTTCTTC. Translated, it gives CASSSPVTSDNEQFF.

Written as DNA, the CDR3 is TGTGCCAGCAGCCCCCGACAGGCCCTAAGCTACACCTTC. This gives the protein CASSPRQALSYTF. V and J are TRBV7-8 and TRBJ1-2; TRBD1 might be the D (6 bases). This CDR3 region has 13 residues. The V gene's germline CDR1 is SGHVS and CDR2 FQNEAQ. Trimming took off 5 bases at V and 9 bases at J, with 16 bases between the two ends.

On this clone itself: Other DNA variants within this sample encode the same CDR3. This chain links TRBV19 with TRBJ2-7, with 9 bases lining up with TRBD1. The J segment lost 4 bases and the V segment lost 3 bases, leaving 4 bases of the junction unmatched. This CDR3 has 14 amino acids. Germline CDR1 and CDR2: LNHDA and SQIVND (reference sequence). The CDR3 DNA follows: TGTGCCAGTAGTATTGGGACAGGGAATTACGAGCAGTACTTC. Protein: CASSIGTGNYEQYF.

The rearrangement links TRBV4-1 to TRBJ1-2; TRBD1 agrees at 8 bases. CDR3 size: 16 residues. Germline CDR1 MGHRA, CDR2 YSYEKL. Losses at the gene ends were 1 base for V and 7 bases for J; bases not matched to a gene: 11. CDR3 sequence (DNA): TGCGCCAGCAGCCAAGCCTACGACAGGGGCTCGGTTGGCTACACCTTC. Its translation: CASSQAYDRGSVGYTF.

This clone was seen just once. Written as DNA, the CDR3 is TGTGCCAGCAGCCAAGCGGACAGGGGGCCCTACGAGCAGTACTTC. It codes for CASSQADRGPYEQYF. The chain combines TRBV14 with TRBJ2-7; TRBD1 aligns across 11 bases. Germline assignment: CDR1 SGHDN and CDR2 FVKESK. V lost 1 base to trimming and J lost 2 bases; unmatched junction nucleotides: 1. The CDR3 loop spans 15 amino acids. Supplemented by reference TRBV14 and TRBJ2-7, the full variable domain reads EAGVTQFPSHSVIEKGQTVTLRCDPISGHDNLYWYRRVMGKEIKFLLHFVKESKQDESGMPNNRFLAERTGGTYSTLKVQPAELEDSGVYFCASSQADRGPYEQYFGPGTRLTVT.

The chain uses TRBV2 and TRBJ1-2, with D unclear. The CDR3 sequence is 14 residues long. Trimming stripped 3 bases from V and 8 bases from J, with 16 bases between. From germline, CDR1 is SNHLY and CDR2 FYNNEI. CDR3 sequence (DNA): TGTGCCAGCAGTGATGGCCAAGGTAGCAGCGGCTACACCTTC. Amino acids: CASSDGQGSSGYTF.

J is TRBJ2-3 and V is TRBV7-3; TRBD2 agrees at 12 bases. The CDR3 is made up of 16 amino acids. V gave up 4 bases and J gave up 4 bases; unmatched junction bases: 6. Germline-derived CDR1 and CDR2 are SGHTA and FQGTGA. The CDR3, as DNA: TGTGCCAGCAGCTCACCGACTAGCGGGAGTGCAGATACGCAGTATTTT. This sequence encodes CASSSPTSGSADTQYF.

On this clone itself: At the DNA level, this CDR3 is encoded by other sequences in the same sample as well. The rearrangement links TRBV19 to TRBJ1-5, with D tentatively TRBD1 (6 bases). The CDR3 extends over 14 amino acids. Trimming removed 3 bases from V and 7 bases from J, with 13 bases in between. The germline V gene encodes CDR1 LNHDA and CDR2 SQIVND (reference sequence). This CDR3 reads CASSIGQGYQPQHF. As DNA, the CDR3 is TGTGCCAGTAGTATTGGGCAGGGGTACCAGCCCCAGCATTTT. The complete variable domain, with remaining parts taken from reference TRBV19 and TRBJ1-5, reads DGGITQSPKYLFRKEGQNVTLSCEQNLNHDAMYWYRQDPGQGLRLIYYSQIVNDFQKGDIAEGYSVSREKKESFPLTVTSAQKNPTAFYLCASSIGQGYQPQHFGDGTRLSIL.